This T cell receptor beta chain was retrieved from a study of CD8 T cells in Susac syndrome. Germline V gene sequence: CDR1 SQVTM, CDR2 ANQGSEA. Trimming took 0 bases from V and 2 from J; bases not matched to a gene: 6. CDR3 length: 15 residues. Sequencing of TCR beta covered CD8+ and CD4+ T cells obtained from blood. Bulk CD8+ and CD4+ cells came from magnetic negative isolation; CD8+ TEMRA by FACS. An amount of RNA that ranged from about 0.45 to 1 ug was reverse transcribed with random hexamers. The immunoSEQ assay covered 54 Vbeta and 13 Jbeta segments for CDR3. TCRdb reanalysed the immunoSEQ multiplex PCR reads using MiXCR and keeps one entry per CDR3 protein. The profile shows 25,000 to 35,000 distinct CDR3 sequences, 85% to 95% of them singletons. This clonotype appeared a single time.

The clonotype comes from a human donor in good health. This chain joins TRBV29-1 and TRBJ2-7, with 8 bases lining up with TRBD1. Source material: CD8+ T cells from PBMCs. In DNA, the CDR3 is TGCAGCGTTGAAGATCCGACAGGGGACGCCTACGAGCAGTACTTC. The encoded protein is CSVEDPTGDAYEQYF.